The next 26 T cell receptor beta chains were all read from a single sample in a study of CD8 T cells in ankylosing spondylitis. Findings and limits, study-wide: Blood of patients with ankylosing spondylitis appeared to be characterized by a TCR beta motif of about 8 highly homologous variants.

One entry per CDR3 protein, called by TCRdb with MiXCR from the 5' RACE reads. Counted here are roughly 700,000 distinct CDR3 sequences, 19% occurring once; the ten biggest clones make up around a fifth. These receptors have no known antigen. Sample: blood, either unsorted or a sorted T cell fraction (not recorded which). Source of these receptors: a male donor with ankylosing spondylitis.

Only a few counts were recorded for this clonotype. This rearrangement joins TRBV6-1 to TRBJ1-2, with 9 positions matching TRBD1. The trim removed 3 bases at V and 7 bases at J, leaving 12 bases unmatched. This CDR3 comprises 16 residues. Germline V lookup: CDR1 MNHNS, CDR2 SASEGT. This CDR3 reads CASSERDRARSGGYTF. The CDR3, as DNA: TGTGCCAGCAGTGAGAGGGACAGGGCAAGGTCTGGTGGCTACACCTTC.

This clonotype was detected a few times. The J gene is TRBJ1-3, the V gene TRBV5-1, with unresolved D. V lost 0 bases and J lost 4, with 14 bases in between. The CDR3 covers 16 residues. The V gene's germline CDR1 is SGHRS and CDR2 YFSETQ. The CDR3: CASSLAGGRYGNTIYF. The DNA of the CDR3 is TGCGCCAGCAGCTTGGCCGGCGGGCGGTACGGAAACACCATATATTTT.

This clonotype turned up a few times. CDR3: CASRGGNEGYGYTF. CDR3 nucleotides: TGTGCCAGCAGAGGGGGAAACGAGGGCTATGGCTACACCTTC. This chain links TRBV25-1 with TRBJ1-2; D may be TRBD1 (6 bases). The CDR3 extends over 14 amino acids. Germline V gene sequence: CDR1 MGHDK, CDR2 SYGVNS. Trimming took 6 bases from V and 4 from J, leaving 15 bases between them.

This clonotype has ten or more counts. The chain combines TRBV5-1 with TRBJ1-2; maybe TRBD1 (6 bases). The V and J ends lost 3 bases and 2 bases respectively, with 20 bases between them. Germline V gene lookup returns CDR1 SGHRS and CDR2 YFSETQ. This CDR3 has 17 amino acids. CDR3 sequence reads: CASSSGQQANPNYGYTF. In DNA form, the CDR3 reads TGCGCCAGCAGCTCTGGACAGCAAGCCAACCCGAACTATGGCTACACCTTC.

This clonotype was seen only a few times. The rearrangement joins TRBV28 to TRBJ2-1, with TRBD1 identical over 7 bases. Germline V CDR1 and CDR2: MDHEN, SYDVKM. With 6 bases clipped from V and 4 bases from J, the junction kept 15 bases outside the gene matches. The CDR3 totals 17 residues. This CDR3 is CASSHTQVGDRYNEQFF. CDR3 DNA: TGTGCCAGCAGCCACACTCAGGTAGGGGACAGATACAATGAGCAGTTCTTC.

This rearrangement joins TRBV4-1 to TRBJ2-2; D perhaps matches TRBD1 (6 bases). Germline values: CDR1 MGHRA, CDR2 YSYEKL. This CDR3 has 15 residues. V lost 2 bases and J lost 1, with 8 bases in between. CDR3 DNA sequence: TGCGCCAGCAGCCAACCGGACAGGAACACCGGGGAGCTGTTTTTT. Translated: CASSQPDRNTGELFF.

V is TRBV7-3 and J is TRBJ2-1; D perhaps matches TRBD2 (6 bases). Germline-derived CDR1 and CDR2 are SGHTA and FQGTGA. The CDR3 is made up of 14 amino acids. V was trimmed by 2 bases and J by 8 bases, leaving 13 bases between them. This chain's CDR3 is CASSLGLQRDEQFF. The CDR3 nucleotides read TGTGCCAGCAGCTTAGGACTCCAGCGGGATGAGCAGTTCTTC.

This clonotype appeared a few times. The chain uses TRBV7-2 and TRBJ2-3; D remains unclear. Germline V gene sequence: CDR1 SGHTA, CDR2 FQGNSA. Trimming removed 2 bases at V and 5 bases at J, with 8 bases between. CDR3 size: 13 residues. The CDR3 DNA reads TGTGCCAGCAGCTTAATCCCAGGAGATACGCAGTATTTT. Protein sequence: CASSLIPGDTQYF.

This clonotype was seen a few times. The genes are TRBV29-1 and TRBJ2-5, with D perhaps matching TRBD2 (5 bases). Trimming took 4 bases from V and 4 from J, leaving 10 bases between them. Germline CDR1 is SQVTM and CDR2 is ANQGSEA. The CDR3 runs 12 residues. The CDR3 sequence is CSVVPSGETQYF. CDR3 DNA: TGCAGCGTTGTCCCCAGCGGAGAGACCCAGTACTTC.

CDR3 amino acids: CASSPPGKYEQYF. The DNA for the CDR3 is TGTGCCAGCAGTCCCCCAGGGAAGTACGAGCAGTACTTC. The rearrangement joins TRBV6-1 to TRBJ2-7; a weak D match, TRBD1 (5 bases). In germline, CDR1 is MNHNS, CDR2 SASEGT. This CDR3 has 13 residues. V gave up 5 bases and J gave up 4 bases, with 12 bases separating them.

This clonotype has more than one count but fewer than ten. This chain uses TRBV10-3 with TRBJ1-5; D gene uncertain. V lost 3 bases and J lost 0, with 9 bases in between. Looked up from germline, CDR1 is ENHRY and CDR2 is SYGVKD. This CDR3 contains 15 residues. The CDR3, as DNA: TGTGCCATCAGTGACGGCAGAGGTAGCAATCAGCCCCAGCATTTT. Residues: CAISDGRGSNQPQHF.

This clonotype was seen a handful of times. V and J are TRBV27 and TRBJ2-1; D may be TRBD2 (7 bases). Germline-derived CDR1 and CDR2 are MNHEY and SMNVEV (reference sequence). The CDR3 is 13 residues long. Trimming cost V 10 bases and J 4 bases, with 14 bases left between them. CDR3 sequence: CATTGGNYNEQFF. The CDR3 DNA follows: TGTGCCACCACGGGGGGCAATTACAATGAGCAGTTCTTC.

There are a few counts of this clonotype. The gene calls are TRBV2 and TRBJ2-2; unclear D gene. The CDR3 has 13 residues. With 6 bases removed from V and 4 bases from J, the gap between germline ends came to 9 bases. Germline CDR1 and CDR2: SNHLY and FYNNEI. The CDR3 DNA follows: TGTGCCAGCAGGCAGGAGAGCACCGGGGAGCTGTTTTTT. This codes for CASRQESTGELFF.

The rearrangement uses TRBV7-9 and TRBJ2-7; 9 bases align to TRBD1. Per the germline V gene, CDR1 is SEHNR and CDR2 is FQNEAQ (reference sequence). This CDR3 has 14 residues. The ends lost 5 bases at V and 4 bases at J; junction bases unmatched: 6. This CDR3 reads CASSARQGVYEQYF. In DNA form, the CDR3 reads TGTGCCAGCAGCGCACGACAGGGGGTGTACGAGCAGTACTTC.

This clonotype has more than one count but fewer than ten. The J gene is TRBJ2-3, the V gene TRBV6-1; 11 bases align to TRBD2. This CDR3 spans 16 amino acids. V shed 4 bases, J shed 1 base, and the junction held 4 bases outside the gene matches. CDR1 and CDR2 from the germline V gene are MNHNS and SASEGT. The CDR3 region is CASSGLAGGGTDTQYF. In nucleotides, the CDR3 is TGTGCCAGCAGTGGATTAGCGGGGGGGGGCACAGATACGCAGTATTTT.

In its sample, this clonotype was seen a few times. This chain joins TRBV20-1 and TRBJ2-6; 8 bases map to TRBD1. The CDR3 extends over 16 amino acids. Germline V lookup: CDR1 DFQATT, CDR2 SNEGSKA (reference sequence). The ends lost 1 base at V and 2 bases at J; junction bases unmatched: 4. CDR3 amino acids: CSARAQTGAGANVLTF. The CDR3 region has the DNA TGCAGTGCTAGAGCGCAGACAGGGGCTGGGGCCAACGTCCTGACTTTC.

This chain connects TRBV20-1 to TRBJ2-5; either TRBD1 or TRBD2 may fit D (5 bases each). Trimming shortened V by 3 bases and J by 1 base, and 9 bases separated the two germline ends. The germline CDR1 and CDR2 sequences are DFQATT and SNEGSKA (reference sequence). This CDR3 has 13 residues. CDR3 region: CSASGAVQETQYF. In DNA, the CDR3 is TGCAGTGCTAGCGGGGCAGTCCAAGAGACCCAGTACTTC.

In its sample, this clonotype was seen a few times. The genes are TRBV5-1 and TRBJ2-7; 7 bases line up with TRBD1. This CDR3 comprises 13 residues. CDR1 SGHRS and CDR2 YFSETQ come from the germline V gene. V was pared by 3 bases and J by 5 bases, with 5 bases of the junction left unmatched. The CDR3 DNA reads TGCGCCAGCAGCTCTAGACAGGGCCACGAGCAGTACTTC. Its translation: CASSSRQGHEQYF.

This clonotype was found a few times. The gene calls are TRBV27 and TRBJ2-7; weak D call: TRBD1 (6 bases). Germline loops: CDR1 MNHEY, CDR2 SMNVEV (reference sequence). CDR3 length: 16 residues. The ends were cut back, 2 bases at V and 1 base at J, with 15 bases in the middle. This CDR3 is CASSLETGPGSYEQYF. The CDR3 DNA is TGTGCCAGCAGTTTAGAGACAGGCCCGGGGTCCTACGAGCAGTACTTC.

For this clonotype: The DNA is left out, because the CDR3 cannot be placed on it with certainty; the CDR3 is given as TCRdb lists it. The CDR3: CAISKVGTGAYEQSF. The chain recombines TRBV10-3 with TRBJ2-7; the DNA was not used to check the table's D call, TRBD1. 15 amino acids form the CDR3, both terminal residues included. Germline CDR1 and CDR2: ENHRY and SYGVKD.

This clonotype was seen more than once but under ten times. The rearrangement links TRBV14 to TRBJ2-3; D call uncertain. Trimming stripped 0 bases from V and 10 bases from J, with 11 bases between. CDR1 and CDR2 from the germline V gene are SGHDN and FVKESK. There are 13 residues in the CDR3. CDR3 in DNA: TGTGCCAGCAGCCAAGATGGTGTCCGGGCGCAGTATTTT. Translation gives CASSQDGVRAQYF.

This clonotype occurred a few times. The chain is built from TRBV29-1 and TRBJ1-1, with D possibly matching TRBD1 (6 bases). The CDR3 spans 13 residues. The germline CDR1 and CDR2 sequences are SQVTM and ANQGSEA. Deletions cut 6 bases from V and 6 bases from J, with 17 bases between. CDR3 loop: CSVPPVGGAEAFF. CDR3 nucleotides: TGCAGCGTCCCCCCGGTAGGGGGGGCTGAAGCTTTCTTT.

The chain is built from TRBV3-1 and TRBJ2-2; the D is unclear. Germline-derived CDR1 and CDR2 are LGHDT and YNNKEL (reference sequence). The CDR3 sequence is 16 residues long. The germline V and J ends were trimmed by 2 bases and 0 bases, with 10 bases remaining between them. The DNA of the CDR3 is TGTGCCAGCAGCCAATCGCTGGTAGCGAACACCGGGGAGCTGTTTTTT. Protein product: CASSQSLVANTGELFF.

This clonotype was observed a handful of times. The gene calls are TRBV4-1 and TRBJ2-2; D unclear. Germline values: CDR1 MGHRA, CDR2 YSYEKL. V lost 1 base to trimming and J lost 1 base, with 4 bases between them. This CDR3 spans 14 amino acids. The chain's CDR3 is CASSQAKNTGELFF. CDR3 coding DNA: TGCGCCAGCAGCCAAGCTAAGAACACCGGGGAGCTGTTTTTT.

The CDR3, as DNA: TGTGCCAGCAGTTTACAGACTAGCGGGGGATACGAGCAGTACTTC. It codes for CASSLQTSGGYEQYF. V usage is TRBV6-5 and J usage is TRBJ2-7; the match to TRBD2 covers 12 bases. The J segment lost 4 bases and the V segment lost 4 bases, leaving 5 bases of the junction unmatched. The length of the CDR3 is 15 residues. CDR1 is MNHEY, CDR2 SVGAGI, per germline.

The chain uses TRBV12-3 or TRBV12-4 and TRBJ1-2; 8 nucleotides align to TRBD1. J was trimmed by 5 bases and V by 4 bases; bases with no gene match: 12. The CDR3 runs 16 residues. DNA of the CDR3: TGTGCCAGCAGTTCTAGATCGGACAGGGCATATTATGGCTACACCTTC. Translated, it gives CASSSRSDRAYYGYTF.